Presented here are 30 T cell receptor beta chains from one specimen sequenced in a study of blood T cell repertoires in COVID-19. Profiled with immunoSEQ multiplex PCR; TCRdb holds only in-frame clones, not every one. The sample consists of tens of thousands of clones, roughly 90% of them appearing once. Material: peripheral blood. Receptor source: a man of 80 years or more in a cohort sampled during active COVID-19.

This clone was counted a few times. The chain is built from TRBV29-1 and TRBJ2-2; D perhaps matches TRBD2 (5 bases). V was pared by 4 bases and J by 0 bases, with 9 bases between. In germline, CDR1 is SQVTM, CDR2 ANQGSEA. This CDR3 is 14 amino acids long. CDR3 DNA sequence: TGCAGCGTTGGTCGGGGTTCGAACACCGGGGAGCTGTTTTTT. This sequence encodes CSVGRGSNTGELFF.

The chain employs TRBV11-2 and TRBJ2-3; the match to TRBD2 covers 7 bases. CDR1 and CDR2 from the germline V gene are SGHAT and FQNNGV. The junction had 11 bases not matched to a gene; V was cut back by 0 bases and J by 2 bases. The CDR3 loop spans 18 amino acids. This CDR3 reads CASSLDLRPAGLTDTQYF. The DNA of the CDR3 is TGTGCCAGCAGCTTAGATCTCCGGCCAGCGGGGCTCACAGATACGCAGTATTTT.

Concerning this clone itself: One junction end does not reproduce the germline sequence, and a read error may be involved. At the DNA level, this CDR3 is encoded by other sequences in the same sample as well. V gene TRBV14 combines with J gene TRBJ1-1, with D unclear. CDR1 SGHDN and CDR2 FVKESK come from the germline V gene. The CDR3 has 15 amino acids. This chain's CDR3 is CASSPYSPSNTEAFF. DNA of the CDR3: TGCGCCAGCAGCCCATACAGCCCCTCGAACACTGAAGCTTTCTTT.

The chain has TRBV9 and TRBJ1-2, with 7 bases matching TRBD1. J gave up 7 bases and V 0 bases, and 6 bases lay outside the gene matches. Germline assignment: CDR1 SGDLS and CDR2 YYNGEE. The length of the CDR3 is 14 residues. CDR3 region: CASSVDRGQSGYTF. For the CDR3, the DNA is TGTGCCAGCAGCGTAGATAGGGGGCAGTCTGGCTACACCTTC.

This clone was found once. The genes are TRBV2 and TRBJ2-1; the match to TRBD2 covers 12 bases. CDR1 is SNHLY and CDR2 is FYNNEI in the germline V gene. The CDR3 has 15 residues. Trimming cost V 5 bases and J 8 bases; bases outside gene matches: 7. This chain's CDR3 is CASSFLAGGPHEQFF. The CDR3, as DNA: TGTGCCAGCAGTTTTCTAGCGGGGGGGCCCCATGAGCAGTTCTTC.

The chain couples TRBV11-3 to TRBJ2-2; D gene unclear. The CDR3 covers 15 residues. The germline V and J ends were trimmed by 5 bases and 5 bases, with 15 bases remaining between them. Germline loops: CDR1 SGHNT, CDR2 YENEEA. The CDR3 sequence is CASSPPGGSTGELFF. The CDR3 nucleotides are TGTGCCAGCAGCCCCCCGGGTGGCAGTACCGGGGAGCTGTTTTTT.

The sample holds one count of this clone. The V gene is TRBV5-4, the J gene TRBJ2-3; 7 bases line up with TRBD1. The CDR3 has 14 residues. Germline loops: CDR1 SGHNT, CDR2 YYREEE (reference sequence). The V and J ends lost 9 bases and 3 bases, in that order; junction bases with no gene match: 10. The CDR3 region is CATATDRLTDTQYF. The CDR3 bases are TGTGCCACGGCAACGGACAGGCTGACAGATACGCAGTATTTT. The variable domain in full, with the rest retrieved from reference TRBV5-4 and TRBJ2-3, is ETGVTQSPTHLIKTRGQQVTLRCSSQSGHNTVSWYQQALGQGPQFIFQYYREEENGRGNFPPRFSGLQFPNYSSELNVNALELDDSALYLCATATDRLTDTQYFGPGTRLTVL.

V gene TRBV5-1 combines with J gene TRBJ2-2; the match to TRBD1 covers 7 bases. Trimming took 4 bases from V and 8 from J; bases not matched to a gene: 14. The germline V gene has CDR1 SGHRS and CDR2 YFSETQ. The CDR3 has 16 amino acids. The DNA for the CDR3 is TGCGCCAGCAGCCCTACAGGACAGGCATTATCAGGGGAGCTGTTTTTT. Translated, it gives CASSPTGQALSGELFF.

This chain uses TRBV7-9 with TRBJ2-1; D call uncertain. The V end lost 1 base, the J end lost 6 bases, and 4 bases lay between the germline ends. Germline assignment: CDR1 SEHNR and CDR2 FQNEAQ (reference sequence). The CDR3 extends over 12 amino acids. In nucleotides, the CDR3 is TGTGCCAGCAGCTTAGTCGGCAATGAGCAGTTCTTC. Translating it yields CASSLVGNEQFF.

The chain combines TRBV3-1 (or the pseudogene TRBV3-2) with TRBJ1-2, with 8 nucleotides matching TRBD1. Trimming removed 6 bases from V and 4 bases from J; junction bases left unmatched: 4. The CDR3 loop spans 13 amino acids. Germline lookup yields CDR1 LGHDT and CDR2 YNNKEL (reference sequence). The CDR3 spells CASRRGQGYGYTF. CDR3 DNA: TGTGCCAGCAGACGCGGACAGGGCTATGGCTACACCTTC.

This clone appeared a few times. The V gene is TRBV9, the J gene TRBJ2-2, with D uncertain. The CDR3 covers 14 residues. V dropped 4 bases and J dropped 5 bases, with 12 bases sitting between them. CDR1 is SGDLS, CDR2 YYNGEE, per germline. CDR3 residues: CASSFQTNTGELFF. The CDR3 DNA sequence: TGTGCCAGCAGCTTCCAAACTAATACCGGGGAGCTGTTTTTT.

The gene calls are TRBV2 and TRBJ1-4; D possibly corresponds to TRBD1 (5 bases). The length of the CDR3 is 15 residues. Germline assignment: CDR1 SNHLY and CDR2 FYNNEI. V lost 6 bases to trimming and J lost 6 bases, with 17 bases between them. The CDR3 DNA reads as TGTGCCAGCAGCGCCCTTCGGAGGGGCGATGAAAAACTGTTTTTT. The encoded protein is CASSALRRGDEKLFF. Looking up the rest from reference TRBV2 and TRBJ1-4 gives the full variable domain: EPEVTQTPSHQVTQMGQEVILRCVPISNHLYFYWYRQILGQKVEFLVSFYNNEISEKSEIFDDQFSVERPDGSNFTLKIRSTKLEDSAMYFCASSALRRGDEKLFFGSGTQLSVL.

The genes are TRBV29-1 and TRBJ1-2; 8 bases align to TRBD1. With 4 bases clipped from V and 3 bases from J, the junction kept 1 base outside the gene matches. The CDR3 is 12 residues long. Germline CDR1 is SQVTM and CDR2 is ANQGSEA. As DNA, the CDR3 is TGCAGCGTTGGACAGGGGCACTATGGCTACACCTTC. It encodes CSVGQGHYGYTF.

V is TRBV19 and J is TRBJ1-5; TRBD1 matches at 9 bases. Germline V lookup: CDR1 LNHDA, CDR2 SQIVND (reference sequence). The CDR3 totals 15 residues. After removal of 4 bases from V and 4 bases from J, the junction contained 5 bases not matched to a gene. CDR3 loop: CASSTGTGKNQPQHF. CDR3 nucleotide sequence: TGTGCCAGTAGTACCGGGACAGGGAAGAATCAGCCCCAGCATTTT.

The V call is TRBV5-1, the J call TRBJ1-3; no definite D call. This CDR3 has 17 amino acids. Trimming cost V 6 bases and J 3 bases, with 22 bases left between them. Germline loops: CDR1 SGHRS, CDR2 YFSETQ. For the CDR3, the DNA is TGCGCCAGCACCCTGGGTAATGAGGGCGACGTTGGAAACACCATATATTTT. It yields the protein CASTLGNEGDVGNTIYF.

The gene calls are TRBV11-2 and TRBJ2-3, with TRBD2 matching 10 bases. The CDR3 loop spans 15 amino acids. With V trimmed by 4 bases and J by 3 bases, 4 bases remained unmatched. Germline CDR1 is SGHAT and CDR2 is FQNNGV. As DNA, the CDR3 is TGTGCCAGCAGCTCGCTAGCGGGGGTGACAGATACGCAGTATTTT. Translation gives CASSSLAGVTDTQYF.

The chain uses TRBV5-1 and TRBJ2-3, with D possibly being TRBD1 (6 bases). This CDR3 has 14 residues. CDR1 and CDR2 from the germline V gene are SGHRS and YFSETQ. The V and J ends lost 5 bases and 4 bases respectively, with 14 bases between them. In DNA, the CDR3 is TGCGCCAGCAGTACCACAGGGAACGCAGATACGCAGTATTTT. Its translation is CASSTTGNADTQYF. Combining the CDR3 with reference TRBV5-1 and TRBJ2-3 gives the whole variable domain KAGVTQTPRYLIKTRGQQVTLSCSPISGHRSVSWYQQTPGQGLQFLFEYFSETQRNKGNFPGRFSGRQFSNSRSEMNVSTLELGDSALYLCASSTTGNADTQYFGPGTRLTVL.

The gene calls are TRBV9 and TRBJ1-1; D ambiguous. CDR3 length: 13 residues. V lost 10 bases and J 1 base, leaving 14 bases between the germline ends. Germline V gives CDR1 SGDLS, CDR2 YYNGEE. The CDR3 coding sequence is TGTGCCGGTAAATGGGAGGAGAACACTGAAGCTTTCTTT. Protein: CAGKWEENTEAFF.

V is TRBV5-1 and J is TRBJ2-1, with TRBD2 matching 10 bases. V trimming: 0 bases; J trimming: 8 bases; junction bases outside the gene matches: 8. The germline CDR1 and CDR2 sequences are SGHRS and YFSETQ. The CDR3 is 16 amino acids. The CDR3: CASSLESGGAIDEQFF. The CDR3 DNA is TGCGCCAGCAGCTTGGAAAGCGGGGGGGCCATAGATGAGCAGTTCTTC. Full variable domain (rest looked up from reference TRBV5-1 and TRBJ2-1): KAGVTQTPRYLIKTRGQQVTLSCSPISGHRSVSWYQQTPGQGLQFLFEYFSETQRNKGNFPGRFSGRQFSNSRSEMNVSTLELGDSALYLCASSLESGGAIDEQFFGPGTRLTVL.

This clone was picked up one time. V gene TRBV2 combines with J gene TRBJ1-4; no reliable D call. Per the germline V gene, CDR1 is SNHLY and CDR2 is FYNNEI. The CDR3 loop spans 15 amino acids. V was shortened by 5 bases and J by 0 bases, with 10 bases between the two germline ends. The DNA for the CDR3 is TGTGCCAGCAGTTTAGTTGCGGCAACTAATGAAAAACTGTTTTTT. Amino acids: CASSLVAATNEKLFF.

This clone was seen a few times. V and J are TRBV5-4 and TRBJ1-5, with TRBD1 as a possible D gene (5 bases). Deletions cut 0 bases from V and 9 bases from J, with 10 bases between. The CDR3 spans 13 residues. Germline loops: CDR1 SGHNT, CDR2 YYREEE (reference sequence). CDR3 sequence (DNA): TGTGCCAGCAGCTTGGGGGAAGGGGCGCCCCAGCATTTT. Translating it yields CASSLGEGAPQHF. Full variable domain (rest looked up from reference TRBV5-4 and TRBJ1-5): ETGVTQSPTHLIKTRGQQVTLRCSSQSGHNTVSWYQQALGQGPQFIFQYYREEENGRGNFPPRFSGLQFPNYSSELNVNALELDDSALYLCASSLGEGAPQHFGDGTRLSIL.

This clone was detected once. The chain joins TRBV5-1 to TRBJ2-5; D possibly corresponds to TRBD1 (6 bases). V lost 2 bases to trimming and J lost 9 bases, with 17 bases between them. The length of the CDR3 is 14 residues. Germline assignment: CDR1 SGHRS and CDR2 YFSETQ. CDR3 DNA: TGCGCCAGCAGCTTAGGACAGTCCGGGGTGGCCCAGTACTTC. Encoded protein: CASSLGQSGVAQYF.

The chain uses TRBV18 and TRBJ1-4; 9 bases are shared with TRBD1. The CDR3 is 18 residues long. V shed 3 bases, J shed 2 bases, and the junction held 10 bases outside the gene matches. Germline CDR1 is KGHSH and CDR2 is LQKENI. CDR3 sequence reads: CASSPPGTGILTNEKLFF. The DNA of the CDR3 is TGTGCCAGCTCACCCCCCGGGACAGGGATTCTCACTAATGAAAAACTGTTTTTT.

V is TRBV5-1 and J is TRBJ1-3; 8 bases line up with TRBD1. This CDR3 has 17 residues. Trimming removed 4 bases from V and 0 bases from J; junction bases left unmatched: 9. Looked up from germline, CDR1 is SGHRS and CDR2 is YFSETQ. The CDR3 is CASSAGQGADSGNTIYF. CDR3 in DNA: TGCGCCAGCAGCGCGGGCCAGGGGGCCGACTCTGGAAACACCATATATTTT.

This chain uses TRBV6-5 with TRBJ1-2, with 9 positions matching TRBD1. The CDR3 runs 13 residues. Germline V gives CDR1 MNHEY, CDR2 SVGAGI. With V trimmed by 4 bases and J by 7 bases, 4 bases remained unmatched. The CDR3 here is CASSWDRDGGYTF. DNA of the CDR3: TGTGCCAGCAGTTGGGACAGGGATGGTGGCTACACCTTC.

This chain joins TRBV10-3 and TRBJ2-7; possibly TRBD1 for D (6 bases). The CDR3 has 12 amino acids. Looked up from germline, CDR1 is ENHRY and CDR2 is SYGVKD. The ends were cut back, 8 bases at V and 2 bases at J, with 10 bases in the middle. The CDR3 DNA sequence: TGTGCCATCGGGACAACTACCTACGAGCAGTACGTC. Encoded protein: CAIGTTTYEQYV.

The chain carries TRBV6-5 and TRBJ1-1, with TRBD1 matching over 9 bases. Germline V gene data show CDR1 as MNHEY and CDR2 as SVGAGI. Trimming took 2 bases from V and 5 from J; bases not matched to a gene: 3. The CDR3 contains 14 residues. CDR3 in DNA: TGTGCCAGCAGTTACCCGGGACAGGGAACTGAAGCTTTCTTT. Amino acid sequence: CASSYPGQGTEAFF.

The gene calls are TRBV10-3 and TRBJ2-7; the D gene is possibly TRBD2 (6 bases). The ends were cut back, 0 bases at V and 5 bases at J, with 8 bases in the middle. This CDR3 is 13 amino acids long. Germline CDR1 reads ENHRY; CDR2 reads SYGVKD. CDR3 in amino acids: CAISESGGHEQYF. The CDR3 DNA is TGTGCCATCAGTGAGTCAGGAGGGCACGAGCAGTACTTC.

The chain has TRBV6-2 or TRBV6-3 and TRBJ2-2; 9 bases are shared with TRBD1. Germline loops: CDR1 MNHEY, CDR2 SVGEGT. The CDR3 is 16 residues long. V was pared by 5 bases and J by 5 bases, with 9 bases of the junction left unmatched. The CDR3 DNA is TGTGCCAGCAGTACCGCCCTCGGACAGGGGACCGGGGAGCTGTTTTTT. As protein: CASSTALGQGTGELFF.

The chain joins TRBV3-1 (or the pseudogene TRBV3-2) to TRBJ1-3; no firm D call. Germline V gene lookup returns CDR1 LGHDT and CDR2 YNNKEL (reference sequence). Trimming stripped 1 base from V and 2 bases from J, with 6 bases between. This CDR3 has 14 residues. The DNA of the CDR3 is TGTGCCAGCAGCCAAGGGGCAGCTGGAAACACCATATATTTT. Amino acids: CASSQGAAGNTIYF.